This T cell receptor (beta chain) was sequenced for a study of blood T cell repertoires in COVID-19. Background on the study: Acute and convalescent COVID-19 specimens originated in the United States, Italy and Spain.

The table lists this clone with a count of one. Study processing details: Amplification of reference gene primers provided the estimated nucleated cell counts. The table came from immunoSEQ multiplex PCR; TCRdb's copy has only in-frame clones and leaves some out. D and trimming were read from the DNA, whereas the V and J calls and clone size are those reported in that table. This sample has some 96,000 clones, with about 85% found just once. The source of this sequence is a human donor in a cohort sampled during active COVID-19. The sequenced sample was peripheral blood.

The CDR3 DNA reads TGTGCCAGCTCGGGACAGGGAGGCGGATATGGCTACACCTTC. Translating it yields CASSGQGGGYGYTF. The J gene is TRBJ1-2, the V gene TRBV2; 9 bases are a match to TRBD1. V dropped 8 bases and J dropped 5; count of bases not matched to a gene: 9. CDR1 and CDR2 (germline): SNHLY, FYNNEI. CDR3 length equals 14 residues.